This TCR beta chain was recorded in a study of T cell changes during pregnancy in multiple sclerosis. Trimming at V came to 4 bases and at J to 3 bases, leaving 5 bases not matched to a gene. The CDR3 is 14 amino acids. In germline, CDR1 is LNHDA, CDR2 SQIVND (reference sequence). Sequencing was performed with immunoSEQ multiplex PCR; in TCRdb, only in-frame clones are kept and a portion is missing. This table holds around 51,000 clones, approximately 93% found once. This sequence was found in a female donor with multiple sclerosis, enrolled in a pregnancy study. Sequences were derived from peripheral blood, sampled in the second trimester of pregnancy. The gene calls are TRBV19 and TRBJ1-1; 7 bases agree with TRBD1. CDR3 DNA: TGTGCCAGTAGTAGACAGGGTCCCTACACTGAAGCTTTCTTT. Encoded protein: CASSRQGPYTEAFF.